This T cell receptor beta chain was recorded in a study of shared clonotypes between healthy human individuals. Study-level background: Per-donor plates numbered three CD4 naive, three CD4 memory, two CD8 naive and one CD8 memory.

Sorted-subset replicate PCR reactions were performed with approximately 200 ng DNA, corresponding to tens of thousands of T cell genomes. Sequencing was performed with immunoSEQ multiplex PCR; in TCRdb, only in-frame clones are kept and a portion is missing. The table has 330,000 or so clones, 74% seen once. The donors were all Caucasian adults (living in Nashville, Tennessee). To note about this clone: The antigen is unknown.

Whole-study results and caveats: On the whole, naive subsets had larger estimated richness than memory subsets had.

Germline V gives CDR1 PRHDT, CDR2 FYEKMQ (reference sequence). V lost 4 bases and J 6 bases, leaving 10 bases between the germline ends. The CDR3 length is 12 residues. The source of this sequence is a man under 40 in good health. The J gene is TRBJ2-7, the V gene TRBV13, with unresolved D. Sequenced material: memory CD4+ T cells sorted from blood. Subset defined: CD45RA-negative fraction. The CDR3 here is CASSYRGIEQYF. The CDR3 region has the DNA TGTGCCAGCAGCTACAGAGGTATCGAGCAGTACTTC.